Following are 11 T cell receptor beta chains from one sample sequenced in a study of blood T cell repertoires in COVID-19. Method: immunoSEQ multiplex PCR; TCRdb's copy keeps in-frame clones and lacks some. The data hold 150,000 to 200,000 clones, with around nine tenths observed a single time. The specimen sequenced was peripheral blood. These receptor sequences come from a man younger than 35 with active or convalescent COVID-19.

This chain uses TRBV10-3 with TRBJ2-7; 8 nucleotides line up with TRBD1. Germline V gene sequence: CDR1 ENHRY, CDR2 SYGVKD. CDR3 length equals 13 residues. J gave up 3 bases and V 2 bases, and 0 bases lay outside the gene matches. The CDR3 bases are TGTGCCATCAGTGAGGGACAGGGCTACGAGCAGTACGTC. Residues: CAISEGQGYEQYV.

The chain is built from TRBV29-1 and TRBJ2-3; 10 bases line up with TRBD1. V trimming: 0 bases; J trimming: 2 bases; junction bases outside the gene matches: 5. Per germline, CDR1 SQVTM and CDR2 ANQGSEA. The CDR3 runs 16 residues. As DNA, the CDR3 is TGCAGCGTTGAAGAGGGGGACAGGGGTGACACAGATACGCAGTATTTT. Its translation: CSVEEGDRGDTDTQYF.

The chain carries TRBV9 and TRBJ2-3, with 8 positions matching TRBD2. From germline, CDR1 is SGDLS and CDR2 YYNGEE. The CDR3 length is 15 residues. J lost 3 bases, V lost 1 base, and 4 bases had no gene match. DNA of the CDR3: TGTGCCAGCAGCGTATTAGCGGGAAGGACAGATACGCAGTATTTT. Protein product: CASSVLAGRTDTQYF.

The rearrangement links TRBV12-2 to TRBJ2-7; the table's D gene call, TRBD2, was not cross checked with the DNA. TRBV12-2 is a pseudogene. The CDR3 length is 19 residues. The CDR3 loop is CASRLAEGGGRPPFHEQYF. In DNA form, the CDR3 reads TGTGCAAGTCGCTTAGCGGAGGGAGGCGGGAGACCTCCGTTCCACGAGCAGTACTTC.

The CDR3 loop is CASSILRGMNTEAFF. In DNA, the CDR3 is TGTGCCAGTAGTATACTCAGGGGTATGAACACTGAAGCTTTCTTT. The chain recombines TRBV19 with TRBJ1-1, with D possibly matching TRBD1 (6 bases). This CDR3 is built from 15 residues. Trimming stripped 2 bases from V and 0 bases from J, with 10 bases between. Germline CDR1 and CDR2: LNHDA and SQIVND (reference sequence).

V usage is TRBV3-1 (or the pseudogene TRBV3-2) and J usage is TRBJ1-4; D ambiguous. Looked up from germline, CDR1 is LGHDT and CDR2 is YNNKEL (reference sequence). This CDR3 has 16 amino acids. Trimming removed 4 bases from V and 0 bases from J, with 12 bases in between. The chain's CDR3 is CASSRAERATNEKLFF. CDR3 DNA sequence: TGTGCCAGCAGCCGAGCGGAGCGCGCAACTAATGAAAAACTGTTTTTT.

The chain employs TRBV18 and TRBJ2-5, with 7 positions matching TRBD1. Germline CDR1 KGHSH, CDR2 LQKENI. With 4 bases clipped from V and 2 bases from J, the junction kept 1 base outside the gene matches. CDR3 length equals 13 residues. CDR3 residues: CASSRDSQETQYF. The CDR3, as DNA: TGTGCCAGCTCACGGGACAGTCAAGAGACCCAGTACTTC.

The V gene is TRBV5-1, the J gene TRBJ1-2; 8 bases fit TRBD1. The length of the CDR3 is 13 residues. Per the germline V gene, CDR1 is SGHRS and CDR2 is YFSETQ. V shed 5 bases and J 7 bases; nucleotides not matched to a gene: 7. CDR3 protein: CASRITGGIGYTF. CDR3 nucleotides: TGCGCCAGCAGAATTACAGGGGGGATTGGCTACACCTTC. Full variable domain (missing parts from reference TRBV5-1 and TRBJ1-2): KAGVTQTPRYLIKTRGQQVTLSCSPISGHRSVSWYQQTPGQGLQFLFEYFSETQRNKGNFPGRFSGRQFSNSRSEMNVSTLELGDSALYLCASRITGGIGYTFGSGTRLTVV.

This clone has just one count. The V call is TRBV25-1, the J call TRBJ1-3; TRBD1 matches at 11 bases. This CDR3 comprises 18 residues. J was trimmed by 1 base and V by 7 bases; bases with no gene match: 12. Germline assignment: CDR1 MGHDK and CDR2 SYGVNS. The CDR3 coding sequence is TGTGCCAGCACATCCCGGGACAGGGGGTCGAGTTCTGGAAACACCATATATTTT. As protein: CASTSRDRGSSSGNTIYF.

The chain joins TRBV7-4 to TRBJ1-4; 9 bases fit TRBD1. Trimming removed 5 bases from V and 3 bases from J; junction bases left unmatched: 7. This CDR3 comprises 16 residues. The germline V gene encodes CDR1 SGHVT and CDR2 SQSDAQ. CDR3 sequence: CASSPEDRGPNEKLFF. In DNA form, the CDR3 reads TGTGCCAGCAGCCCCGAGGACAGGGGACCTAATGAAAAACTGTTTTTT.

This clone was detected a few times. The rearrangement joins TRBV19 to TRBJ1-4; TRBD1 matches at 10 bases. Germline CDR1 reads LNHDA; CDR2 reads SQIVND (reference sequence). The CDR3 has 12 residues. Trimming cost V 3 bases and J 13 bases; bases outside gene matches: 2. CDR3 region: CASSIGQGGLFF. The CDR3 bases are TGTGCCAGTAGTATCGGACAGGGGGGACTGTTTTTT.